Below are 10 T cell receptor beta chains sequenced from a single sample in a study of cytomegalovirus exposure and HLA in healthy donors. This table comes from immunoSEQ multiplex PCR, and its TCRdb copy is limited to in-frame clones, with some not included. The table lists some 100,000 clones, around 88% of them singletons, with around 5.1% in the top ten. Sequenced sample: PBMCs. These receptors came from a man aged 18 to 29 in good health and CMV-seronegative.

Comment on this clone: The same CDR3 arises from other DNA sequences in this sample as well. The gene calls are TRBV5-8 and TRBJ2-7, with TRBD1 matching over 8 bases. Trimming removed 3 bases from V and 3 bases from J; junction bases left unmatched: 5. The CDR3 has 14 residues. Germline V gives CDR1 SGHTS, CDR2 YDEGEE. CDR3 sequence reads: CASSWGQVNYEQYF. The CDR3 bases are TGTGCCAGCAGCTGGGGACAGGTCAACTACGAGCAGTACTTC.

This chain uses TRBV4-2 with TRBJ2-2; D may be TRBD1 (5 bases). The V gene's germline CDR1 is LGHNA and CDR2 YNFKEQ. This CDR3 region has 16 residues. The germline V and J ends were trimmed by 4 bases and 4 bases, with 16 bases remaining between them. The CDR3 loop is CASSLLSDRSTGELFF. The CDR3 nucleotides read TGTGCCAGCAGCCTCCTATCAGACAGATCCACCGGGGAGCTGTTTTTT.

This chain connects TRBV9 to TRBJ2-1, with D tentatively TRBD2 (6 bases). The CDR3 sequence is 16 residues long. Trimming pared 0 bases from V and 10 bases from J, leaving 20 bases between. From germline, CDR1 is SGDLS and CDR2 YYNGEE. As DNA, the CDR3 is TGTGCCAGCAGCGTAGCACAGGAGGGGCTGCCGTTGGAGCAGTTCTTC. This encodes CASSVAQEGLPLEQFF.

The chain carries TRBV27 and TRBJ2-5; the match to TRBD2 covers 11 bases. V trimming: 5 bases; J trimming: 3 bases; junction bases outside the gene matches: 14. CDR1 is MNHEY, CDR2 SMNVEV, per germline (reference sequence). The CDR3 totals 18 residues. CDR3 bases: TGTGCCAGCAGTCCCCAACCGAATCTACTAGCGGGAGAAGAGACCCAGTACTTC. It translates to CASSPQPNLLAGEETQYF.

The V gene is TRBV14, the J gene TRBJ2-1; 9 bases match TRBD2. Losses at the gene ends were 4 bases for V and 8 bases for J; bases not matched to a gene: 15. The CDR3 has 17 amino acids. Per germline, CDR1 SGHDN and CDR2 FVKESK. The CDR3, as DNA: TGTGCCAGCAGCCCCCCAGGTAGCGGGAGTTTTGTCTATGAGCAGTTCTTC. This codes for CASSPPGSGSFVYEQFF.

The chain has TRBV6-1 and TRBJ1-2, with no clear D. This CDR3 has 15 amino acids. CDR1 is MNHNS and CDR2 is SASEGT in the germline V gene. Trimming shortened V by 0 bases and J by 4 bases, and 12 bases separated the two germline ends. The CDR3 reads CASSEAPTISYGYTF. Written as DNA, the CDR3 is TGTGCCAGCAGTGAAGCGCCCACAATCAGCTATGGCTACACCTTC.

This rearrangement joins TRBV14 to TRBJ2-5, with a weak D call TRBD2 (5 bases). CDR1 SGHDN and CDR2 FVKESK come from the germline V gene. CDR3 length: 16 residues. The V end lost 4 bases, the J end lost 3 bases, and 18 bases lay between the germline ends. The CDR3 DNA reads as TGTGCCAGCAGCCCCGGCGAACGTGTCGGGGAAGAGACCCAGTACTTC. It is translated as CASSPGERVGEETQYF.

This rearrangement joins TRBV9 to TRBJ1-3, with 7 bases matching TRBD1. The CDR3 loop spans 15 amino acids. V dropped 3 bases and J dropped 0; count of bases not matched to a gene: 3. Germline V lookup: CDR1 SGDLS, CDR2 YYNGEE. The CDR3 DNA reads TGTGCCAGCAGCGGGACAGGAAACTCTGGAAACACCATATATTTT. Protein: CASSGTGNSGNTIYF. Complete variable domain (other parts from reference TRBV9 and TRBJ1-3): DSGVTQTPKHLITATGQRVTLRCSPRSGDLSVYWYQQSLDQGLQFLIQYYNGEERAKGNILERFSAQQFPDLHSELNLSSLELGDSALYFCASSGTGNSGNTIYFGEGSWLTVV.

The chain couples TRBV5-1 to TRBJ2-7, with TRBD1 matching over 11 bases. CDR1 SGHRS and CDR2 YFSETQ come from the germline V gene. This CDR3 has 15 residues. The ends lost 4 bases at V and 3 bases at J; junction bases unmatched: 6. CDR3 nucleotide sequence: TGCGCCAGCAGCGCGGACAGGGGGCCTTTCTACGAGCAGTACTTC. Protein: CASSADRGPFYEQYF.

J is TRBJ1-4 and V is TRBV5-1; perhaps TRBD1 as D (5 bases). The CDR3 totals 14 residues. V was pared by 5 bases and J by 8 bases, with 16 bases between. Germline CDR1 reads SGHRS; CDR2 reads YFSETQ. CDR3: CASRGTAGLEKLFF. The CDR3, as DNA: TGCGCCAGCAGAGGGACTGCCGGTTTGGAAAAACTGTTTTTT.